This T cell receptor (beta chain) is from a study of T cell repertoires and HLA-DP antigens. Findings of the study overall: Clones undetected before culture averaged 36.3% against one allele and roughly 53% against the other. Pre-culture clonality, 0.03 to 0.045, was far below sorted CD137+ clonality of roughly 0.4. No separate analysis of naive versus memory CD4+ cells was done.

Trimming removed 3 bases at V and 9 bases at J, with 20 bases between. This CDR3 contains 15 residues. Germline V CDR1 and CDR2: SGHNT, YYREEE (reference sequence). Details on this clone: What it binds is not known.

Some clones are missing from TCRdb's copy, which holds only in-frame ones; the method was immunoSEQ multiplex PCR. The sample includes approximately 110,000 clones, nearly 95% of them seen just once. This receptor was identified in a woman aged 18-29 years in good health and CMV-seronegative. The gene calls are TRBV5-4 and TRBJ2-3; no reliable D call. Material: CD4+ T cells from PBMCs. CDR3 in DNA: TGTGCCAGCAGCTCTAGGACCGTAGAACAGATAACGCAGTATTTT. This translates into CASSSRTVEQITQYF.